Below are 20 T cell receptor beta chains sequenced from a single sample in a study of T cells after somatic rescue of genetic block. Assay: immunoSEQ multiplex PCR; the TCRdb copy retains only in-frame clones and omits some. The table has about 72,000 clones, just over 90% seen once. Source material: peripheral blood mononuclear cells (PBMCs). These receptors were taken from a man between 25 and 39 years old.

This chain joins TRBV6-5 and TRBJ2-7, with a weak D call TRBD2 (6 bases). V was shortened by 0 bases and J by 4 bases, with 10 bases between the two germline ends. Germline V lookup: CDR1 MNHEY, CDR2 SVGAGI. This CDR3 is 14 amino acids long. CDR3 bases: TGTGCCAGCAGTTACTCTCCGGGGGTATACGAGCAGTACTTC. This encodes CASSYSPGVYEQYF.

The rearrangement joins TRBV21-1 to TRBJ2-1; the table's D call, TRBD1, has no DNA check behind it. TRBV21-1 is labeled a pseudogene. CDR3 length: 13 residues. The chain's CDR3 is CPVGTGDEDEQFF. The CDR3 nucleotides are TGTCCCGTCGGGACAGGGGACGAGGATGAGCAGTTCTTC.

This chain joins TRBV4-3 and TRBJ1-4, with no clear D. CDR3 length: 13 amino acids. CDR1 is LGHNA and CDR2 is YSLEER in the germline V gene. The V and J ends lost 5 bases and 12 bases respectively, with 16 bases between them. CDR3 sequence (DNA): TGCGCCAGCAGCGCCAGACGCGGGGTTGAACTGTTTTTT. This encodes CASSARRGVELFF.

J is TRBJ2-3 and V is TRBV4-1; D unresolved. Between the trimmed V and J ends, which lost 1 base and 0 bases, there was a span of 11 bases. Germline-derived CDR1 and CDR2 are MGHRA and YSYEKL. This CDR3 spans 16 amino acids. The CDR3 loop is CASSQGDVTSTDTQYF. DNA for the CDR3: TGCGCCAGCAGCCAAGGAGATGTTACGAGCACAGATACGCAGTATTTT.

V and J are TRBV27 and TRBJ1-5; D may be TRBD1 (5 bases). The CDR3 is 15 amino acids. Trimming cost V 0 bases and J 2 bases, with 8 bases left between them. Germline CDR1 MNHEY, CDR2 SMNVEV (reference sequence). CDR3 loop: CASSLSGLGNQPQHF. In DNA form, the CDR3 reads TGTGCCAGCAGTTTATCGGGACTCGGCAATCAGCCCCAGCATTTT.

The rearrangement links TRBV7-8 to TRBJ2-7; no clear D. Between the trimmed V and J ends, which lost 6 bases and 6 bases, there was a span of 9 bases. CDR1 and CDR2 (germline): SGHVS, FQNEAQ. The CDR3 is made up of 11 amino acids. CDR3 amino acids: CASSNVGEQYF. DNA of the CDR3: TGTGCCAGCAGTAATGTGGGCGAGCAGTACTTC.

The CDR3 DNA reads TGCGCCAGCAGCTGGGACAGGGGGAGGCCCGGGGAGCTGTTTTTT. Protein sequence: CASSWDRGRPGELFF. The chain is built from TRBV5-1 and TRBJ2-2; 11 bases agree with TRBD1. This CDR3 contains 15 residues. Germline V gene data show CDR1 as SGHRS and CDR2 as YFSETQ. V dropped 3 bases and J dropped 6; count of bases not matched to a gene: 4.

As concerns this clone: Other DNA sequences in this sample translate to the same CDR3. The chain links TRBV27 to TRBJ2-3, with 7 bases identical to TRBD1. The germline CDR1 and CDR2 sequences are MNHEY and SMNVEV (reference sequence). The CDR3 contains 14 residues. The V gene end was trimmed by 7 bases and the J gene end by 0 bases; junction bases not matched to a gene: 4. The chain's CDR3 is CASKYRGSTDTQYF. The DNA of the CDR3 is TGTGCCAGCAAGTACAGGGGCAGCACAGATACGCAGTATTTT.

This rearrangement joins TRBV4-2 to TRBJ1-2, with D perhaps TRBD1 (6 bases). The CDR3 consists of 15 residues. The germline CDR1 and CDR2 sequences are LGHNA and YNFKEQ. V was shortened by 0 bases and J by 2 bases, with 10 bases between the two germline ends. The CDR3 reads CASSQDWGQNYGYTF. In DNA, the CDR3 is TGTGCCAGCAGCCAAGATTGGGGACAAAACTATGGCTACACCTTC.

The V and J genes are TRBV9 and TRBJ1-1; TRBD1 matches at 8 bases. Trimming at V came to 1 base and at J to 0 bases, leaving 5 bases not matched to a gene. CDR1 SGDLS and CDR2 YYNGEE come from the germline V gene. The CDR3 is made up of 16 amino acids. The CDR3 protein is CASSVTGGILNTEAFF. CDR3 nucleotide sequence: TGTGCCAGCAGCGTAACAGGGGGGATCTTGAACACTGAAGCTTTCTTT.

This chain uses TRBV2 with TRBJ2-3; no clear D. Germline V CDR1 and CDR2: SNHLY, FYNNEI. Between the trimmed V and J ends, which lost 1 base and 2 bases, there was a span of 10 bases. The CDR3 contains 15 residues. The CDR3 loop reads CASSEVQAFTDTQYF. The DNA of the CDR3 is TGTGCCAGCAGTGAAGTCCAGGCCTTCACAGATACGCAGTATTTT.

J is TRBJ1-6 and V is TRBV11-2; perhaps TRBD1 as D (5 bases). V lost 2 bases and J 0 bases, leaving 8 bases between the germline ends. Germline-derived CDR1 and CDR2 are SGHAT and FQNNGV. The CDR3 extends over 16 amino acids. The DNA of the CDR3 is TGTGCCAGCAGCTTACAGGGCCGCTCCTATAATTCACCCCTCCACTTT. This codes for CASSLQGRSYNSPLHF. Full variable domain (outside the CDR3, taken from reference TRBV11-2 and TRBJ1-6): EAGVAQSPRYKIIEKRQSVAFWCNPISGHATLYWYQQILGQGPKLLIQFQNNGVVDDSQLPKDRFSAERLKGVDSTLKIQPAKLEDSAVYLCASSLQGRSYNSPLHFGNGTRLTVT.

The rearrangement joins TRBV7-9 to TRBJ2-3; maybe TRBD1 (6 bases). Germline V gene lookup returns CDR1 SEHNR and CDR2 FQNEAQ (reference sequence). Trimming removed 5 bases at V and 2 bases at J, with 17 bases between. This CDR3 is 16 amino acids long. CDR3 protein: CASSPGIAGDTDTQYF. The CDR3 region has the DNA TGTGCCAGCAGCCCCGGGATAGCAGGGGACACAGATACGCAGTATTTT. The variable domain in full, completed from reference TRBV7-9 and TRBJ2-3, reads DTGVSQNPRHKITKRGQNVTFRCDPISEHNRLYWYRQTLGQGPEFLTYFQNEAQLEKSRLLSDRFSAERPKGSFSTLEIQRTEQGDSAMYLCASSPGIAGDTDTQYFGPGTRLTVL.

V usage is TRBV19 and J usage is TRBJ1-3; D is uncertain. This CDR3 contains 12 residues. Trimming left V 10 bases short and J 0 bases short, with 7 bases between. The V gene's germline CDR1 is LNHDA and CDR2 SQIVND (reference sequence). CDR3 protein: CATKPSGNTIYF. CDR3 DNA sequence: TGTGCCACTAAACCCTCTGGAAACACCATATATTTT.

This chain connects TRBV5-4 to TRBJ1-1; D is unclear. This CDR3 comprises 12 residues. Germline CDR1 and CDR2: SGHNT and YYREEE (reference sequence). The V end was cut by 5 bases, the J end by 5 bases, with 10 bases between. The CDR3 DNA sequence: TGTGCCAGCAGACGAGAGAGGACTGAAGCTTTCTTT. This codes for CASRRERTEAFF.

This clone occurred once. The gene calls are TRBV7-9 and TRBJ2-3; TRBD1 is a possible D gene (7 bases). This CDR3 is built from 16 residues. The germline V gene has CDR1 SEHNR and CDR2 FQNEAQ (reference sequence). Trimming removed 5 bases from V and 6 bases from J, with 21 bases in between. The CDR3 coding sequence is TGTGCCAGCAGCCCTTGGACAGGCCAACGGGGGGATACGCAGTATTTT. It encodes CASSPWTGQRGDTQYF. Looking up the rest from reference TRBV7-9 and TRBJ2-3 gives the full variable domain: DTGVSQNPRHKITKRGQNVTFRCDPISEHNRLYWYRQTLGQGPEFLTYFQNEAQLEKSRLLSDRFSAERPKGSFSTLEIQRTEQGDSAMYLCASSPWTGQRGDTQYFGPGTRLTVL.

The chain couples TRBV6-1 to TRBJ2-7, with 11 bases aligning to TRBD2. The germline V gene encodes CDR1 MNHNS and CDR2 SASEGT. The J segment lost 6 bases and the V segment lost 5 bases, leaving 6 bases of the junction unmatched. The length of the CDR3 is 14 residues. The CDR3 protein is CASSSLAGGREQYF. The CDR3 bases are TGTGCCAGCAGTTCCCTAGCGGGAGGTCGCGAGCAGTACTTC.

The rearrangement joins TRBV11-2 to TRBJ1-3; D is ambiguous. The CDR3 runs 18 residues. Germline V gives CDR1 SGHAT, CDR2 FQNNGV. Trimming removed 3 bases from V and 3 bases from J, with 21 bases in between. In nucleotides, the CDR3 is TGTGCCAGCAGCTTTCGACCCCGGGATGGGGTTTTTGGAAACACCATATATTTT. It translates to CASSFRPRDGVFGNTIYF. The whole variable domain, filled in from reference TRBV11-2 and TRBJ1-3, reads EAGVAQSPRYKIIEKRQSVAFWCNPISGHATLYWYQQILGQGPKLLIQFQNNGVVDDSQLPKDRFSAERLKGVDSTLKIQPAKLEDSAVYLCASSFRPRDGVFGNTIYFGEGSWLTVV.

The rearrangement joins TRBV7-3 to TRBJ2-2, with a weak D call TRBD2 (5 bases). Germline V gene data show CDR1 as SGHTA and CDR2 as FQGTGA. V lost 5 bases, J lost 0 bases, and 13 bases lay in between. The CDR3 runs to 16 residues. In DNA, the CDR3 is TGTGCCAGCAGCCGTGCGGGTACAGCGAACACCGGGGAGCTGTTTTTT. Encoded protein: CASSRAGTANTGELFF.

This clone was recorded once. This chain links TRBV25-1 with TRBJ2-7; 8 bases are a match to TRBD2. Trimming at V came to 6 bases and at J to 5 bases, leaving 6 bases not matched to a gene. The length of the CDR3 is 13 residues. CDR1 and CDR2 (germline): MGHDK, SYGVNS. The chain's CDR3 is CASSRGLVDEQYF. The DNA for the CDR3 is TGTGCCAGCAGCCGGGGACTAGTTGACGAGCAGTACTTC.